This T cell receptor beta chain was documented in a study of cytomegalovirus exposure and HLA in healthy donors. Germline V CDR1 and CDR2: LNHDA, SQIVND (reference sequence). CDR3 length: 16 residues. The junction had 8 bases not matched to a gene; V was cut back by 5 bases and J by 3 bases. PCR was performed using 60 Vbeta and 13 Jbeta primers. Data came from immunoSEQ multiplex PCR; TCRdb stores just in-frame clones and leaves some out. This sample's table reports about 77,000 clones. The TCR comes from a man aged 45-65 years in good health and CMV-seropositive. The chain uses TRBV19 and TRBJ2-2; TRBD1 agrees at 8 bases. Specimen: PBMCs. CDR3 region: CASSQGQGQHTGELFF. The CDR3 region has the DNA TGTGCCAGTAGTCAAGGACAGGGACAGCACACCGGGGAGCTGTTTTTT. Together with reference TRBV19 and TRBJ2-2, the CDR3 gives the full variable domain: DGGITQSPKYLFRKEGQNVTLSCEQNLNHDAMYWYRQDPGQGLRLIYYSQIVNDFQKGDIAEGYSVSREKKESFPLTVTSAQKNPTAFYLCASSQGQGQHTGELFFGEGSRLTVL.